These T cell receptor beta chains were read from a single sample in a study of neurological immune-mediated disorders. TCRdb independently ran MiXCR on the 5' RACE reads; one entry per CDR3 protein. The data hold nearly 30,000 distinct CDR3 sequences, with about an eighth observed a single time. The material sequenced was PBMCs. These receptors all come from a woman aged 55-70 years in good health. The conserved cysteine and the conserved F or W are not part of the CDR3 here.

V gene | CDR3 protein
TRBV12-3/TRBV12-4 | ASSLEDSGASTDTQY
TRBV18 | SSSPAGGNQPQH
TRBV6-5 | ASSYRGTGDIPLR
TRBV20-1 | SAKDPGGQPQH
TRBV5-1 | ASATSGGYNEQF
TRBV10-3 | AISAGQGRNEQY
TRBV20-1 | SARDPDRSGYGYT
TRBV6-6 | ASSWGPGYYEQY
TRBV6-1 | AGTGGTYGYT
TRBV18 | ASSLSGDTNYGYT
TRBV7-7 | ASSPGTSGYQETQY
TRBV2 | ASRYRALSMAGNTIY
TRBV21-1 | ASSKKDTYEQY
TRBV4-1 | ASRQETLYSNQPQH
TRBV19 | ASADRGTGYT
TRBV3-1 | ASSQASGLKYNEQF
TRBV6-2/TRBV6-3 | ASSVQGEADTQY
TRBV12-3/TRBV12-4 | ASTEGAQGYGYT
TRBV6-5 | ASSYAGSGYT
TRBV20-1 | SARKGASPYEQY
TRBV5-8 | ASSLANRGNTEAF
TRBV20-1 | SGTSSYTQY
TRBV4-1 | ASSQERGGNTGELF
TRBV10-3 | AIKYGGGYTDTQY
TRBV4-3 | ASSQVLGLAGAYNEQF
TRBV9 | TSSAADYRNTIY
TRBV2 | ATKGLDTEAF
TRBV28 | ASSPPARGQPQH
TRBV7-2 | ASSKGAGVHSGNTIY
TRBV20-1 | SALDRGSYEQY
TRBV24-1 | ATSEDETGEAL
TRBV5-1 | ASSSVGTKVHEQY